One and the same sample provided the 22 T cell receptor beta chains below, sequenced in a study of cytomegalovirus exposure and HLA in healthy donors. The method was immunoSEQ multiplex PCR; TCRdb's version includes in-frame clones alone and lacks a portion of them. The sample carries approximately 160,000 clones, around nine tenths recorded once. Sample: PBMCs. Receptors originate from a woman between 18 and 29 years old in good health and CMV-seronegative.

The DNA for the CDR3 is TGTGCTACCCGGCAGGGGAACTATGGCTACACCTTC. Its protein product is CATRQGNYGYTF. The chain combines TRBV7-9 with TRBJ1-2; the D gene is possibly TRBD1 (6 bases). Per the germline V gene, CDR1 is SEHNR and CDR2 is FQNEAQ (reference sequence). This CDR3 region has 12 residues.

This clone was seen once. J is TRBJ2-5 and V is TRBV10-3; perhaps TRBD2 as D (7 bases). Germline V gene data show CDR1 as ENHRY and CDR2 as SYGVKD. The CDR3 has 14 residues. V lost 3 bases and J lost 4, with 12 bases in between. In DNA, the CDR3 is TGTGCCATCAGTGAAGGGGGGGCGGGAGAGACCCAGTACTTC. This codes for CAISEGGAGETQYF.

This chain links TRBV5-8 with TRBJ2-5, with 7 bases lining up with TRBD1. Germline V gene data show CDR1 as SGHTS and CDR2 as YDEGEE. This CDR3 is 15 amino acids long. V gave up 0 bases and J gave up 1 base; unmatched junction bases: 3. The CDR3 sequence is CASSLGQGRQETQYF. The CDR3 DNA reads as TGTGCCAGCAGCTTGGGACAGGGCCGCCAAGAGACCCAGTACTTC.

The V gene is TRBV6-5, the J gene TRBJ1-4; the match to TRBD1 covers 8 bases. The CDR3 has 13 amino acids. CDR1 is MNHEY and CDR2 is SVGAGI in the germline V gene. Germline trimming cut 4 bases from V and 8 bases from J; bases unmatched to any gene: 3. The CDR3 reads CASSFGQGEKLFF. CDR3 nucleotide sequence: TGTGCCAGCAGTTTCGGACAGGGCGAAAAACTGTTTTTT.

V and J are TRBV5-4 and TRBJ2-3, with TRBD2 matching 10 bases. After removal of 2 bases from V and 4 bases from J, the junction contained 1 base not matched to a gene. The CDR3 is 14 residues long. The germline V gene has CDR1 SGHNT and CDR2 YYREEE (reference sequence). CDR3 nucleotides: TGTGCCAGCAGCTTAGCGGGGGGGGCAGATACGCAGTATTTT. As protein: CASSLAGGADTQYF.

This clone showed up just once. The rearrangement joins TRBV5-4 to TRBJ1-3; 8 nucleotides line up with TRBD1. From germline, CDR1 is SGHNT and CDR2 YYREEE (reference sequence). The CDR3 is 16 residues long. V gave up 4 bases and J gave up 1 base; unmatched junction bases: 7. The CDR3 bases are TGTGCCAGCAGCCCGTGGGACAGGTCATCTGGAAACACCATATATTTT. Amino acids: CASSPWDRSSGNTIYF.

V gene TRBV5-1 combines with J gene TRBJ2-3; TRBD2 might be the D (6 bases). The CDR3 consists of 16 residues. The germline CDR1 and CDR2 sequences are SGHRS and YFSETQ. The V and J ends lost 6 bases and 0 bases respectively, with 17 bases between them. The CDR3 sequence: CASTPRASASTDTQYF. In DNA form, the CDR3 reads TGCGCCAGCACCCCGCGAGCTAGCGCGAGCACAGATACGCAGTATTTT.

The rearrangement links TRBV5-1 to TRBJ2-5; maybe TRBD1 (6 bases). Germline CDR1 reads SGHRS; CDR2 reads YFSETQ. The V gene lost 5 bases and the J gene lost 5 bases, with 19 bases spanning the gap. This CDR3 spans 15 amino acids. The CDR3 region has the DNA TGCGCCAGCAGTTTGCCGGACGGAACAGGGGAGACCCAGTACTTC. This codes for CASSLPDGTGETQYF.

The chain is built from TRBV6-1 and TRBJ2-7, with D tentatively TRBD2 (6 bases). V was shortened by 0 bases and J by 3 bases, with 9 bases between the two germline ends. This CDR3 has 14 residues. CDR1 MNHNS and CDR2 SASEGT come from the germline V gene. The CDR3 loop reads CASSEAPGDYEQYF. The DNA for the CDR3 is TGTGCCAGCAGTGAAGCTCCGGGGGACTACGAGCAGTACTTC.

This chain connects TRBV5-1 to TRBJ2-7; D is unclear. Germline-derived CDR1 and CDR2 are SGHRS and YFSETQ. CDR3 length: 14 amino acids. The V and J ends lost 5 bases and 3 bases respectively, with 15 bases between them. The CDR3 DNA reads as TGCGCCAGCAGATTTAGCTTTGGCGTCTACGAGCAGTACTTC. Translation: CASRFSFGVYEQYF.

The genes are TRBV5-1 and TRBJ2-1; possibly TRBD1 for D (5 bases). The CDR3 is made up of 16 amino acids. V was shortened by 3 bases and J by 0 bases, with 13 bases between the two germline ends. Germline values: CDR1 SGHRS, CDR2 YFSETQ. CDR3 in amino acids: CASSSWTQSSYNEQFF. CDR3 DNA: TGCGCCAGCAGCTCTTGGACACAGAGCTCCTACAATGAGCAGTTCTTC.

This clone was picked up one time. The chain recombines TRBV19 with TRBJ2-2; 9 bases map to TRBD2. This CDR3 is 17 amino acids long. Looked up from germline, CDR1 is LNHDA and CDR2 is SQIVND (reference sequence). V was pared by 5 bases and J by 6 bases, with 13 bases of the junction left unmatched. The CDR3 coding sequence is TGTGCCAGTAGTGGAGGGGAGCGGGAGGCCCAATCCGGGGAGCTGTTTTTT. Translation gives CASSGGEREAQSGELFF.

This chain links TRBV5-1 with TRBJ1-3; D might be TRBD1 (6 bases). The V end was cut by 5 bases, the J end by 8 bases, with 20 bases between. Per germline, CDR1 SGHRS and CDR2 YFSETQ. The CDR3 contains 15 residues. The CDR3 bases are TGCGCCAGCAGACGGACCGACAGGTTTAAGGACACCATATATTTT. Amino acids: CASRRTDRFKDTIYF. Filled out from reference TRBV5-1 and TRBJ1-3, the complete variable domain reads KAGVTQTPRYLIKTRGQQVTLSCSPISGHRSVSWYQQTPGQGLQFLFEYFSETQRNKGNFPGRFSGRQFSNSRSEMNVSTLELGDSALYLCASRRTDRFKDTIYFGEGSWLTVV.

The chain carries TRBV20-1 and TRBJ1-2, with D unclear. Germline CDR1 reads DFQATT; CDR2 reads SNEGSKA (reference sequence). This CDR3 spans 9 amino acids. CDR3 sequence: CMAGNGYTF. The CDR3 DNA follows: TGCATGGCGGGCAATGGCTACACCTTC.

The V gene is TRBV7-9, the J gene TRBJ2-1, with D perhaps TRBD1 (5 bases). The germline V gene encodes CDR1 SEHNR and CDR2 FQNEAQ (reference sequence). V dropped 6 bases and J dropped 3 bases, with 12 bases sitting between them. This CDR3 comprises 14 residues. DNA of the CDR3: TGTGCCAGCAGTCACAGGACCCTCTACAATGAGCAGTTCTTC. This sequence encodes CASSHRTLYNEQFF.

V usage is TRBV5-5 and J usage is TRBJ1-2; 9 bases are shared with TRBD1. V lost 4 bases, J lost 3 bases, and 10 bases stayed unmatched. Germline assignment: CDR1 SGHKS and CDR2 YYEKEE (reference sequence). The CDR3 is made up of 16 amino acids. Here the CDR3 reads CASSEKTGGADYGYTF. The CDR3 bases are TGTGCCAGCAGCGAGAAAACAGGGGGCGCGGACTATGGCTACACCTTC.

The V gene is TRBV19, the J gene TRBJ2-3, with 8 bases aligning to TRBD1. V was pared by 6 bases and J by 4 bases, with 3 bases of the junction left unmatched. CDR1 is LNHDA, CDR2 SQIVND, per germline (reference sequence). The CDR3 covers 13 residues. The CDR3 loop is CASSLTGADTQYF. CDR3 in DNA: TGTGCCAGTAGCTTGACAGGGGCAGATACGCAGTATTTT.

V is TRBV4-3 and J is TRBJ2-3; perhaps TRBD2 as D (6 bases). CDR1 LGHNA and CDR2 YSLEER come from the germline V gene. The V end lost 0 bases, the J end lost 2 bases, and 18 bases lay between the germline ends. The CDR3 has 18 amino acids. CDR3 nucleotide sequence: TGCGCCAGCAGCCAAGATGCGGCTAGCGAGACCTTCACAGATACGCAGTATTTT. Protein product: CASSQDAASETFTDTQYF.

V gene TRBV27 combines with J gene TRBJ2-1, with 9 bases fitting TRBD1. J lost 7 bases, V lost 3 bases, and 10 bases had no gene match. Looked up from germline, CDR1 is MNHEY and CDR2 is SMNVEV (reference sequence). This CDR3 is built from 16 residues. This CDR3 reads CASSFLGQGLGNEQFF. The CDR3 nucleotides read TGTGCCAGCAGTTTTTTGGGACAGGGTTTGGGGAATGAGCAGTTCTTC.

This chain uses TRBV29-1 with TRBJ2-7; TRBD2 matches 14 bases. The CDR3 spans 15 residues. With 4 bases clipped from V and 3 bases from J, the junction kept 5 bases outside the gene matches. Germline V lookup: CDR1 SQVTM, CDR2 ANQGSEA. CDR3 loop: CSVVGTSGRRYEQYF. The CDR3 nucleotides are TGCAGCGTTGTTGGGACTAGCGGGAGACGCTACGAGCAGTACTTC.

The V gene is TRBV30, the J gene TRBJ1-2; no reliable D call. Trimming pared 0 bases from V and 6 bases from J, leaving 17 bases between. The CDR3 loop spans 15 amino acids. Germline CDR1 GTSNPN, CDR2 SVGIG (reference sequence). The CDR3 DNA follows: TGTGCCTGGAGTGTAAGTTGGGCAGGTTCTAATGGCTACACCTTC. Protein sequence: CAWSVSWAGSNGYTF.

The chain couples TRBV6-5 to TRBJ1-1; D call uncertain. This CDR3 has 14 amino acids. V lost 0 bases, J lost 5 bases, and 10 bases lay in between. The germline CDR1 and CDR2 sequences are MNHEY and SVGAGI. CDR3 region: CASSYSLRETEAFF. The CDR3, as DNA: TGTGCCAGCAGTTACTCGCTACGGGAAACTGAAGCTTTCTTT.